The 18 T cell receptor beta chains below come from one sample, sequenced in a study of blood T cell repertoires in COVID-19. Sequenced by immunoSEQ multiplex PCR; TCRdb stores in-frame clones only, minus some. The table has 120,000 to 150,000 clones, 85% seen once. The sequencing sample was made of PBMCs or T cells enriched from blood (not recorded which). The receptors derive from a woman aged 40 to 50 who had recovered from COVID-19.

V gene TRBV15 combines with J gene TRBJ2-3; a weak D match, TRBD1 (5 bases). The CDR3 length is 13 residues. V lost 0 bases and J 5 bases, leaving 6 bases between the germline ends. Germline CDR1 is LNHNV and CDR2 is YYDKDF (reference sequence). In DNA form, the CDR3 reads TGTGCCACCAGCAGAGACAGGGTAGATACGCAGTATTTT. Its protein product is CATSRDRVDTQYF.

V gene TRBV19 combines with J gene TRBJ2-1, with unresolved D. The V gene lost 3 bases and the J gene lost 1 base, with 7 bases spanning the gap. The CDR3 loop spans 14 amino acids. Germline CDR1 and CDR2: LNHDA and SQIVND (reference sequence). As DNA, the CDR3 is TGTGCCAGTAGTATTTTTGAGTCCTACAATGAGCAGTTCTTC. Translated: CASSIFESYNEQFF.

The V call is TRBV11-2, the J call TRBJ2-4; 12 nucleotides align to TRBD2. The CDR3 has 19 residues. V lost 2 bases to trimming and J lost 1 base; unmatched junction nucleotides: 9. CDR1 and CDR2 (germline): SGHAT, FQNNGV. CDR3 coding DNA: TGTGCCAGCAGCTTATATCTAGCGGGGGGGCGCCACGCCAAAAACATTCAGTACTTC. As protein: CASSLYLAGGRHAKNIQYF.

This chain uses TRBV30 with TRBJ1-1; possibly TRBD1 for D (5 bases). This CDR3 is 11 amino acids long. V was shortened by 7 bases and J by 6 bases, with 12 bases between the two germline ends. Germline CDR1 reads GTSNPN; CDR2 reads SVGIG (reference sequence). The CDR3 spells CAYTQTAEAFF. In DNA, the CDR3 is TGTGCCTACACCCAGACAGCTGAAGCTTTCTTT.

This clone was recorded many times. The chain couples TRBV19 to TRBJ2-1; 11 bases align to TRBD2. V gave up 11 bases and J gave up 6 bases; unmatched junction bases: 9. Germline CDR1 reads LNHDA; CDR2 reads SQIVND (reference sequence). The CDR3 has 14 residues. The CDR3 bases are TGTGCCTCCTTAGCGGGGGGGCTAGGCAATGAGCAGTTCTTC. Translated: CASLAGGLGNEQFF.

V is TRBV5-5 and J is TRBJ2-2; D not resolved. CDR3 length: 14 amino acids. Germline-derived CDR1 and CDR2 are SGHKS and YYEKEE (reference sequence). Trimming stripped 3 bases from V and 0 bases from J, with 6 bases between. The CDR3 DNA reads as TGTGCCAGCAGCTCAGGCCCGAACACCGGGGAGCTGTTTTTT. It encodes CASSSGPNTGELFF.

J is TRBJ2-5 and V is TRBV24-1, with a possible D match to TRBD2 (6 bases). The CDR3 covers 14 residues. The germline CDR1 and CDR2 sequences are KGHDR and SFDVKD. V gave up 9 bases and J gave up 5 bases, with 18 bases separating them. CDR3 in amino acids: CATQRDSSEETQYF. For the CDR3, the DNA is TGTGCCACCCAACGGGACTCCAGTGAGGAGACCCAGTACTTC.

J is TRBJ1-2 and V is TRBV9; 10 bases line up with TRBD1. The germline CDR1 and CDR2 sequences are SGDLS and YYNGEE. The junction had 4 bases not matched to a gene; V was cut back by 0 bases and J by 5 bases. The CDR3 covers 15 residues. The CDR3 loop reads CASSVDGQGVYGYTF. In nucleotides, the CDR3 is TGTGCCAGCAGCGTAGATGGACAGGGGGTTTATGGCTACACCTTC.

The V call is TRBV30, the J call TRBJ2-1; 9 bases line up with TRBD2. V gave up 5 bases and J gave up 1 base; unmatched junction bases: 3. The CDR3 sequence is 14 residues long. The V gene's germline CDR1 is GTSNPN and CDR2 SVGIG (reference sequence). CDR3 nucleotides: TGTGCCTGGGGTAGCGGGGGATCCTACAATGAGCAGTTCTTC. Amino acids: CAWGSGGSYNEQFF.

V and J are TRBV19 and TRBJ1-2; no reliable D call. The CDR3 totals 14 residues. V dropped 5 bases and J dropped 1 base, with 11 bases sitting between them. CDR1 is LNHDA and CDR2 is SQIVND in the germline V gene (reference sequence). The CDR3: CASSPITSNYGYTF. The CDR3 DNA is TGTGCCAGTAGTCCGATAACAAGTAACTATGGCTACACCTTC.

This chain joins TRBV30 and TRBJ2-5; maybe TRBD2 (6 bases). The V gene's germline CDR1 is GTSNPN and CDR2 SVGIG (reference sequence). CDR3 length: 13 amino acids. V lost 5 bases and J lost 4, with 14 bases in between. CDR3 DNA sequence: TGTGCCTGGGGCGGGACCCTGGGAGAGACCCAGTACTTC. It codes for CAWGGTLGETQYF.

The CDR3 sequence is CASTTPGHTNYGYTF. In nucleotides, the CDR3 is TGTGCCAGCACTACTCCGGGACACACCAACTATGGCTACACCTTC. The genes are TRBV28 and TRBJ1-2; tentative D call: TRBD1 (6 bases). CDR3 length equals 15 residues. Trimming removed 7 bases from V and 2 bases from J, with 17 bases in between. Per germline, CDR1 MDHEN and CDR2 SYDVKM.

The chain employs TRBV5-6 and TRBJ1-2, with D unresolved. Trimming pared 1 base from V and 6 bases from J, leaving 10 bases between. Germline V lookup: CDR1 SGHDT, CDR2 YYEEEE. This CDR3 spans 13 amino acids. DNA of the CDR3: TGTGCCAGCAGCTTGACTCTAAGAGATGGCTACACCTTC. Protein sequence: CASSLTLRDGYTF.

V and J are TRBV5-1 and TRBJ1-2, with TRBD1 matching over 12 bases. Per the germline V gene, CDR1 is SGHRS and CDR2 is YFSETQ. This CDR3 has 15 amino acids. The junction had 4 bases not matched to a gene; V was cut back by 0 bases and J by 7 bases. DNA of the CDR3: TGCGCCAGCAGCTTGGAGGGACAGGGGGCCGGTGGCTACACCTTC. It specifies CASSLEGQGAGGYTF.

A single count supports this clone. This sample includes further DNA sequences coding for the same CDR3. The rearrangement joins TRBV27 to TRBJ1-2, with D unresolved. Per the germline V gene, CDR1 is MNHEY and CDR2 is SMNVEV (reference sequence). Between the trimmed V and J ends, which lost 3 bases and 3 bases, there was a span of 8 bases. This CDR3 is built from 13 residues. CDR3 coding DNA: TGTGCCAGCAGTTTGTCGGGAGACTATGGCTACACCTTC. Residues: CASSLSGDYGYTF.

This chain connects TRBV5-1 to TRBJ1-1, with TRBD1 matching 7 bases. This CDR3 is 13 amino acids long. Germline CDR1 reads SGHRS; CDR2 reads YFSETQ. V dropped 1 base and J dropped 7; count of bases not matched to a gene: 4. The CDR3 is CASSLRQGNEAFF. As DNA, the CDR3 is TGCGCCAGCAGCTTGAGACAGGGAAATGAAGCTTTCTTT.

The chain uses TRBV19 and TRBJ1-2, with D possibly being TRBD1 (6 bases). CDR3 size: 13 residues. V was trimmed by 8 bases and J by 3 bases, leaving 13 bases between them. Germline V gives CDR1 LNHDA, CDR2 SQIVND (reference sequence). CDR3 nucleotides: TGTGCCAGTGGATACAGGGACGACTATGGCTACACCTTC. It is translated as CASGYRDDYGYTF.

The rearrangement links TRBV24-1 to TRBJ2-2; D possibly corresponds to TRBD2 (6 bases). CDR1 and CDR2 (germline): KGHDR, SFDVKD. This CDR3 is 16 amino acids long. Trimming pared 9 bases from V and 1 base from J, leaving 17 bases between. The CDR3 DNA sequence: TGTGCCACCTCTTTGGGGGGTGTGGGGAACACCGGGGAGCTGTTTTTT. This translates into CATSLGGVGNTGELFF.